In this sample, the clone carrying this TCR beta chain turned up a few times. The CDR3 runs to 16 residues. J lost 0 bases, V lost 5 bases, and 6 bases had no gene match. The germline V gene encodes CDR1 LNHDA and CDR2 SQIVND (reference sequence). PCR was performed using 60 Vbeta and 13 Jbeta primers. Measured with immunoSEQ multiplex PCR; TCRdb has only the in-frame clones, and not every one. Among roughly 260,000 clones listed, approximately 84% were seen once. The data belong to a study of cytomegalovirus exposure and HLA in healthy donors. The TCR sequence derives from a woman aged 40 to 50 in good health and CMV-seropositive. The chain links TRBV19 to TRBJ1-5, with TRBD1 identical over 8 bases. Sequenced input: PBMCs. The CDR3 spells CASSPWGQASNQPQHF. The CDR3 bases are TGTGCCAGTAGTCCATGGGGACAGGCTAGCAATCAGCCCCAGCATTTT.